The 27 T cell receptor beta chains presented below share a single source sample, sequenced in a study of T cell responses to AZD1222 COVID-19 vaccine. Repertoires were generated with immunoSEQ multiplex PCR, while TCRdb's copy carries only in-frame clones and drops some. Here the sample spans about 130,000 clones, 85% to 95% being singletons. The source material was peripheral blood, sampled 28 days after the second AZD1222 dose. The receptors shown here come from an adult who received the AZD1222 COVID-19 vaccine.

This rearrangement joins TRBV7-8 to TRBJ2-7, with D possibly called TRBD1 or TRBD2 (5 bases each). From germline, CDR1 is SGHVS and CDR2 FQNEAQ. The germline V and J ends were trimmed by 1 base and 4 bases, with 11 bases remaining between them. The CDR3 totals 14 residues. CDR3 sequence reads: CASSLGGRYYEQYF. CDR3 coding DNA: TGTGCCAGCAGCTTAGGGGGGAGATATTACGAGCAGTACTTC. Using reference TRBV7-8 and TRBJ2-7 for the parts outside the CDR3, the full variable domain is GAGVSQSPRYKVAKRGQDVALRCDPISGHVSLFWYQQALGQGPEFLTYFQNEAQLDKSGLPSDRFFAERPEGSVSTLKIQRTQQEDSAVYLCASSLGGRYYEQYFGPGTRLTVT.

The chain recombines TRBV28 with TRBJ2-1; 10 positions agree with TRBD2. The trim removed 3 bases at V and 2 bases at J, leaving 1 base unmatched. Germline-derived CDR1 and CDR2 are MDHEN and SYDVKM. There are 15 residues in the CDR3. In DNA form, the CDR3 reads TGTGCCAGCAGTTTCACTAGCGGGACCTACAATGAGCAGTTCTTC. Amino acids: CASSFTSGTYNEQFF.

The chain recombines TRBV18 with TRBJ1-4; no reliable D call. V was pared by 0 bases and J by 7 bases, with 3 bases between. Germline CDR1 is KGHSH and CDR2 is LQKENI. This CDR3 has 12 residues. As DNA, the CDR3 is TGTGCCAGCTCACCACCGGGTGAAAAACTGTTTTTT. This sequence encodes CASSPPGEKLFF.

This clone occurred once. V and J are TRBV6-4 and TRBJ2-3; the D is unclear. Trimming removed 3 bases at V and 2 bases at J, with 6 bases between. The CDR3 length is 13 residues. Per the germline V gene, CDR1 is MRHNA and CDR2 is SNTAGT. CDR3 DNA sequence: TGTGCCAGCAGTGAGAAGGTCACAGATACGCAGTATTTT. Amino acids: CASSEKVTDTQYF.

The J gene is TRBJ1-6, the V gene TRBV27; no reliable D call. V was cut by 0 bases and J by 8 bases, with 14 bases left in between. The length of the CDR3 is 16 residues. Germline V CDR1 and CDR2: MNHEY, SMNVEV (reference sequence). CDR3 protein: CASSLSTDSIHSPLHF. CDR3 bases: TGTGCCAGCAGTTTATCTACGGACTCCATTCATTCACCCCTCCACTTT.

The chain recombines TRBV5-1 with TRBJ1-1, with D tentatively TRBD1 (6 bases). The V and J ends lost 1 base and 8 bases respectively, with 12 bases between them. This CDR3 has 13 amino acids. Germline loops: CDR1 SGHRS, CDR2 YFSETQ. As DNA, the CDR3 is TGCGCCAGCAGCTTGCCGGGGGGCTACGAAGCTTTCTTT. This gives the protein CASSLPGGYEAFF.

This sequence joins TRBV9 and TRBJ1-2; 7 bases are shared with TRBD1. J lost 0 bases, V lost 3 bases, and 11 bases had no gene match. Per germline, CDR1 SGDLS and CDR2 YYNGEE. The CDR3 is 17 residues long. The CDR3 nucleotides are TGTGCCAGCAGCGCCTGGGGCAGGGGGTTTCCTAACTATGGCTACACCTTC. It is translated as CASSAWGRGFPNYGYTF.

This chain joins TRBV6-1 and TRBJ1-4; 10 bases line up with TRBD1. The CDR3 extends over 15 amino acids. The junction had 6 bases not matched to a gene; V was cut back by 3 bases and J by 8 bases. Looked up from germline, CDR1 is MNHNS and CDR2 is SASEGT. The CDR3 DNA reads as TGTGCCAGCAGTGAGCGGACAGGGGGTCAGGAAAAACTGTTTTTT. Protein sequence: CASSERTGGQEKLFF.

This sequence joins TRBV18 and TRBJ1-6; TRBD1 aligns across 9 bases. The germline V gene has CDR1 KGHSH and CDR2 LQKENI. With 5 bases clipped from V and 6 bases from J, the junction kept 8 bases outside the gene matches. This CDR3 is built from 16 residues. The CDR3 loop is CASSTTGTGLNSPLHF. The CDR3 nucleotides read TGTGCCAGCTCAACCACCGGGACAGGGCTTAATTCACCCCTCCACTTT.

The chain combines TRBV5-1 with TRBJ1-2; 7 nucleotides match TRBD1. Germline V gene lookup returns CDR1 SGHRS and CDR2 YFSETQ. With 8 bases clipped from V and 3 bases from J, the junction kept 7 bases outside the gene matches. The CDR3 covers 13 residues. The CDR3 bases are TGCGCCAGGACCGACAGGGCGGACTATGGCTACACCTTC. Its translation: CARTDRADYGYTF.

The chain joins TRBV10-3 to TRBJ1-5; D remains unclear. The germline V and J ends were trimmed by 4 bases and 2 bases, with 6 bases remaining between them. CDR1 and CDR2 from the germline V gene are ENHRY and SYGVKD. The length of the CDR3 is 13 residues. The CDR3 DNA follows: TGTGCCATCAGTGCGGGAGGCAATCAGCCCCAGCATTTT. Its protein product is CAISAGGNQPQHF.

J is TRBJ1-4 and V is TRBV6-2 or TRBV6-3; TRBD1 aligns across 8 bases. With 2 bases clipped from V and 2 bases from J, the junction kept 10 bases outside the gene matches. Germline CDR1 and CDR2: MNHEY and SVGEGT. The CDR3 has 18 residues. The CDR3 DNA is TGTGCCAGCAGTTACCGGGACAGGAGGTTATCGACTAATGAAAAACTGTTTTTT. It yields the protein CASSYRDRRLSTNEKLFF.

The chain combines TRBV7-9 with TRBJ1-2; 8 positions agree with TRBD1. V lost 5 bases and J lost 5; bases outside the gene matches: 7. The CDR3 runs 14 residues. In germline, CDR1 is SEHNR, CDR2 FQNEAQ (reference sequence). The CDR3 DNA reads TGTGCCAGCAGCCACCGGGACAGGCCATATGGCTACACCTTC. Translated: CASSHRDRPYGYTF. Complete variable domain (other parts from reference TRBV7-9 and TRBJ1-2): DTGVSQNPRHKITKRGQNVTFRCDPISEHNRLYWYRQTLGQGPEFLTYFQNEAQLEKSRLLSDRFSAERPKGSFSTLEIQRTEQGDSAMYLCASSHRDRPYGYTFGSGTRLTVV.

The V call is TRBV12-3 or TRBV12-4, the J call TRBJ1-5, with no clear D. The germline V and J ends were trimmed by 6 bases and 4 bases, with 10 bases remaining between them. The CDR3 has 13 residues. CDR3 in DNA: TGTGCCAGCAGGCCGGACGGAAATCAGCCCCAGCATTTT. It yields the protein CASRPDGNQPQHF.

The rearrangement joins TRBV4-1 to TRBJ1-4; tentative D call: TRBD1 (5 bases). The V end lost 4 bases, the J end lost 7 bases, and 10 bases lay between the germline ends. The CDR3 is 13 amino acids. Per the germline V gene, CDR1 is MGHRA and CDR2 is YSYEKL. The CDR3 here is CASSLGTFEKLFF. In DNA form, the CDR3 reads TGCGCCAGCAGCCTTGGGACTTTTGAAAAACTGTTTTTT.

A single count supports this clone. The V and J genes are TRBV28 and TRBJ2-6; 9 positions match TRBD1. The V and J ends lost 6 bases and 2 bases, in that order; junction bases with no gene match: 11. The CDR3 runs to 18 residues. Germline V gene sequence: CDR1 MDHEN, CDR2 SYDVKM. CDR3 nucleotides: TGTGCCAGCAGCCCAATTGGGACAGGGCGTACTGGGGCCAACGTCCTGACTTTC. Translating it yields CASSPIGTGRTGANVLTF.

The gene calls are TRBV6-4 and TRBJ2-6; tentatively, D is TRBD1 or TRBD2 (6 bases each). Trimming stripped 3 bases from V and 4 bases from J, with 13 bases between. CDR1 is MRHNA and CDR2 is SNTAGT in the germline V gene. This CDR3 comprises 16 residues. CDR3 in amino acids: CASSEKGEEGANVLTF. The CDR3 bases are TGTGCCAGCAGTGAAAAGGGGGAGGAGGGGGCCAACGTCCTGACTTTC.

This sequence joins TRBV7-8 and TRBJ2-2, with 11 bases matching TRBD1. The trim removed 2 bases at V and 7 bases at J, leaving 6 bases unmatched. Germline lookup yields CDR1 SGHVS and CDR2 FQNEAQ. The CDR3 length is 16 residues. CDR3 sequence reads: CASSLIGQGAGGELFF. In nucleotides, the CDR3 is TGTGCCAGCAGCTTAATTGGACAGGGGGCTGGCGGGGAGCTGTTTTTT.

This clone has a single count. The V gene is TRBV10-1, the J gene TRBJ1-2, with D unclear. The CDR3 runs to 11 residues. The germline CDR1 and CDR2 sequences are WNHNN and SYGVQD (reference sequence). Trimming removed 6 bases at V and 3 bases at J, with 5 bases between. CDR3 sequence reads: CASREHYGYTF. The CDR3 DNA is TGCGCCAGCAGGGAACACTATGGCTACACCTTC.

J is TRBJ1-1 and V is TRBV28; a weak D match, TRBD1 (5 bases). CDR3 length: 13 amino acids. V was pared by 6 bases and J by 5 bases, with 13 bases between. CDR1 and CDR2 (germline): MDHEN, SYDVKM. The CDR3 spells CASRARRQTEAFF. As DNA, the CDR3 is TGTGCCAGCAGAGCCCGTCGACAGACTGAAGCTTTCTTT.

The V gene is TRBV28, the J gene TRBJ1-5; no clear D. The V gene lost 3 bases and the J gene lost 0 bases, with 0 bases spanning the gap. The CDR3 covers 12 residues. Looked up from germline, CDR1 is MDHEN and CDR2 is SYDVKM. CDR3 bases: TGTGCCAGCAGTTTTAGCAATCAGCCCCAGCATTTT. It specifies CASSFSNQPQHF.

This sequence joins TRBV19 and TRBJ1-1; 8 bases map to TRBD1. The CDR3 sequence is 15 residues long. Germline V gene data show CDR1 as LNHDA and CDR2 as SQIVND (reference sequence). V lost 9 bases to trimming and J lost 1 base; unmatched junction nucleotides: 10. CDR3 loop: CASRSRGTGNTEAFF. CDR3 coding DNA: TGTGCCAGCAGGTCAAGAGGGACAGGGAACACTGAAGCTTTCTTT.

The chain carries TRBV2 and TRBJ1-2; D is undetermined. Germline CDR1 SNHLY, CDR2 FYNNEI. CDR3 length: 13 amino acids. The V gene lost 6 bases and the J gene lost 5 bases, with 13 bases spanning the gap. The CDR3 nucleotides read TGTGCCAGCAGCCTGGAGGTCCTTTATGGCTACACCTTC. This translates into CASSLEVLYGYTF. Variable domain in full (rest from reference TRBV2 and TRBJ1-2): EPEVTQTPSHQVTQMGQEVILRCVPISNHLYFYWYRQILGQKVEFLVSFYNNEISEKSEIFDDQFSVERPDGSNFTLKIRSTKLEDSAMYFCASSLEVLYGYTFGSGTRLTVV.

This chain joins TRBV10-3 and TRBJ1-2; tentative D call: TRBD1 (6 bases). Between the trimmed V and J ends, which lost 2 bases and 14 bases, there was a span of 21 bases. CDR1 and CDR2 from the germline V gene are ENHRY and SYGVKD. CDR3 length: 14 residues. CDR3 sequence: CAISEGLSTGFGTF. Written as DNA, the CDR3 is TGTGCCATCAGTGAGGGTCTGAGCACAGGGTTTGGAACCTTC.

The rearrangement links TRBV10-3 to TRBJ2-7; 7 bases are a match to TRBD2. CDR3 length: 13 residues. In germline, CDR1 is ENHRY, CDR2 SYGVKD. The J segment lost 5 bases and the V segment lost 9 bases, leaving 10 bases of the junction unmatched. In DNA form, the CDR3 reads TGTGCCATTACCCCAGGGAGGGTCAACGAGCAGTACTTC. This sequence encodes CAITPGRVNEQYF.

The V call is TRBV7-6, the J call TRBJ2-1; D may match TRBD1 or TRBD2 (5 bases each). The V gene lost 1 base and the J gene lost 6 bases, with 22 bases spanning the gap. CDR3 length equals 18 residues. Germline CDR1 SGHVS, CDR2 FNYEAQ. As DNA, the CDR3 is TGTGCCAGCAGCTTAGGGGACCCCCCACCCCGGGCGCCCAATGAGCAGTTCTTC. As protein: CASSLGDPPPRAPNEQFF.

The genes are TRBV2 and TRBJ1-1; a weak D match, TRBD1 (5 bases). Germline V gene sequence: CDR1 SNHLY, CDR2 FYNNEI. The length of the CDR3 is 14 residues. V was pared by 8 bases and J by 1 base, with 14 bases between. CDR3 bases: TGTGCCAGCTATGGCGGGACTGGGAACACTGAAGCTTTCTTT. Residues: CASYGGTGNTEAFF.